One and the same sample provided the 17 T cell receptor beta chains below, sequenced in a study of beta chain features in type 1 diabetes (dated by TCRdb to 2016 to 2019). The research as a whole found: A moderate but significant shortening of TCRB CDR3 length was observed in type 1 diabetes patients in all four CD4+ subsets.

The library was made by the immunoSEQ multiplex PCR assay. The entire isolated RNA was reverse transcribed using the High Capacity cDNA Reverse Transcription Kit, and thus expressed TCRB transcripts were sequenced. Not all clones reach the TCRdb copy of this immuneACCESS table, which keeps in-frame sequences only. Checked studies attribute under half of the gap to unresolved V genes and leave the rest unexplained. Counted in this sample were hundreds of thousands of clones; 7% to 10% of them appeared once. Clones ranked in the top ten supply 1% of the sample. The antigens these receptors bind are not known. Sequenced sample: central memory CD4+ T cells from blood. The receptors stem from a man between 25 and 39 years old with type 1 diabetes.

This clone was seen repeatedly, ten times or more. Within the sample, other DNA sequences also encode this same CDR3. This chain uses TRBV7-2 with TRBJ2-5; D is tentatively TRBD1 or TRBD2 (6 bases each). Germline values: CDR1 SGHTA, CDR2 FQGNSA. Trimming cost V 5 bases and J 2 bases, with 15 bases left between them. This CDR3 has 15 residues. CDR3 DNA sequence: TGTGCCAGCAGCCCCCTGCGAGGGGGGCAAGAGACCCAGTACTTC. It specifies CASSPLRGGQETQYF. The entire variable domain, with the rest obtained from reference TRBV7-2 and TRBJ2-5, is as follows: GAGVSQSPSNKVTEKGKDVELRCDPISGHTALYWYRQSLGQGLEFLIYFQGNSAPDKSGLPSDRFSAERTGGSVSTLTIQRTQQEDSAVYLCASSPLRGGQETQYFGPGTRLLVL.

This clone was recorded a few times. The gene calls are TRBV30 and TRBJ2-1; the D call may be TRBD1 or TRBD2 (6 bases each). CDR1 is GTSNPN and CDR2 is SVGIG in the germline V gene (reference sequence). The CDR3 covers 14 residues. The ends were cut back, 7 bases at V and 6 bases at J, with 19 bases in the middle. The CDR3 DNA reads TGTGCCTTTGAAGTATCCGGGGGCTCCAATGAGCAGTTCTTC. The encoded protein is CAFEVSGGSNEQFF.

This clone has more than one count but fewer than ten. V is TRBV30 and J is TRBJ2-7; the D gene could be TRBD1 or TRBD2 (5 bases each). Germline assignment: CDR1 GTSNPN and CDR2 SVGIG (reference sequence). This CDR3 comprises 14 residues. V shed 5 bases and J shed 4 bases, with 18 bases lying between them. CDR3 residues: CAWGFWDGGYEQYF. The CDR3, as DNA: TGTGCCTGGGGGTTTTGGGACGGTGGTTACGAGCAGTACTTC.

This sequence joins TRBV20-1 and TRBJ1-1, with no clear D. Per germline, CDR1 DFQATT and CDR2 SNEGSKA (reference sequence). V lost 3 bases and J lost 6, with 5 bases in between. The CDR3 extends over 10 amino acids. Here the CDR3 reads CSARIAEAFF. CDR3 bases: TGCAGTGCTAGGATTGCTGAAGCTTTCTTT.

This chain connects TRBV19 to TRBJ1-2, with D possibly TRBD1 on 5 matching bases. CDR3 size: 16 residues. Between the trimmed V and J ends, which lost 4 bases and 3 bases, there was a span of 18 bases. Per the germline V gene, CDR1 is LNHDA and CDR2 is SQIVND (reference sequence). CDR3 DNA: TGTGCCAGTAGTACATACTCCCACAGGCCAGACTATGGCTACACCTTC. The encoded protein is CASSTYSHRPDYGYTF.

This clone was detected many times. The chain is built from TRBV7-2 and TRBJ1-1; TRBD1 matches at 9 bases. Losses at the gene ends were 5 bases for V and 4 bases for J; bases not matched to a gene: 14. Germline V gene lookup returns CDR1 SGHTA and CDR2 FQGNSA. The CDR3 totals 17 residues. This CDR3 reads CASSPIAGTGRGTEAFF. CDR3 nucleotide sequence: TGTGCCAGCAGCCCCATCGCCGGGACAGGGCGCGGCACTGAAGCTTTCTTT.

This clone turned up a few times. The V and J genes are TRBV6-1 and TRBJ2-5; a possible D gene is TRBD2 (6 bases). Germline CDR1 is MNHNS and CDR2 is SASEGT. There are 12 residues in the CDR3. V was cut by 7 bases and J by 6 bases, with 12 bases left in between. This CDR3 reads CASNPTRKTQYF. The DNA for the CDR3 is TGTGCCAGCAATCCGACTAGAAAGACCCAGTACTTC.

In this sample, this clone turned up a few times. The rearrangement joins TRBV27 to TRBJ1-6; D uncertain. The V gene's germline CDR1 is MNHEY and CDR2 SMNVEV (reference sequence). This CDR3 comprises 12 residues. Trimming left V 2 bases short and J 10 bases short, with 6 bases between. The CDR3 nucleotides read TGTGCCAGCAGTTTAGTGGGATCACCCCTCCACTTT. It is translated as CASSLVGSPLHF.

In its sample, this clone was seen a few times. Other nucleotide sequences in the sample specify the same CDR3. CDR3 amino acids: CASSVGGLAGQETQYF. The CDR3 coding sequence is TGTGCCAGCAGCGTAGGTGGACTAGCGGGGCAAGAGACCCAGTACTTC. This rearrangement joins TRBV9 to TRBJ2-5, with 12 bases aligning to TRBD2. V was pared by 0 bases and J by 2 bases, with 2 bases of the junction left unmatched. Germline-derived CDR1 and CDR2 are SGDLS and YYNGEE. The CDR3 is made up of 16 amino acids.

This chain connects TRBV7-2 to TRBJ1-1; D is possibly TRBD1 (5 bases). The CDR3 has 14 amino acids. V lost 0 bases and J lost 4, with 9 bases in between. Germline V gene sequence: CDR1 SGHTA, CDR2 FQGNSA. CDR3: CASSLARDGTEAFF. The CDR3 coding sequence is TGTGCCAGCAGCTTAGCCAGGGACGGCACTGAAGCTTTCTTT. Together with reference TRBV7-2 and TRBJ1-1, the CDR3 gives the full variable domain: GAGVSQSPSNKVTEKGKDVELRCDPISGHTALYWYRQSLGQGLEFLIYFQGNSAPDKSGLPSDRFSAERTGGSVSTLTIQRTQQEDSAVYLCASSLARDGTEAFFGQGTRLTVV.

The chain links TRBV11-2 to TRBJ1-2; TRBD1 is a possible D gene (6 bases). The CDR3 totals 14 residues. Trimming shortened V by 7 bases and J by 5 bases, and 17 bases separated the two germline ends. Germline CDR1 is SGHAT and CDR2 is FQNNGV. CDR3 sequence reads: CASNRAGDPYGYTF. CDR3 nucleotides: TGTGCCAGCAACAGGGCAGGGGACCCTTATGGCTACACCTTC. Looking up the rest from reference TRBV11-2 and TRBJ1-2 gives the full variable domain: EAGVAQSPRYKIIEKRQSVAFWCNPISGHATLYWYQQILGQGPKLLIQFQNNGVVDDSQLPKDRFSAERLKGVDSTLKIQPAKLEDSAVYLCASNRAGDPYGYTFGSGTRLTVV.

This clone turned up a few times. This chain uses TRBV18 with TRBJ2-7, with 8 bases lining up with TRBD1. Trimming at V came to 4 bases and at J to 3 bases, leaving 2 bases not matched to a gene. The CDR3 extends over 13 amino acids. In germline, CDR1 is KGHSH, CDR2 LQKENI. DNA of the CDR3: TGTGCCAGCTCACATGACAGGGGCTACGAGCAGTACTTC. Its translation is CASSHDRGYEQYF.

The chain links TRBV6-6 to TRBJ1-1, with D possibly being TRBD1 (6 bases). CDR1 MNHNY and CDR2 SVGAGI come from the germline V gene (reference sequence). This CDR3 is 15 amino acids long. Trimming left V 2 bases short and J 0 bases short, with 10 bases between. The CDR3 sequence is CASSYDGTMNTEAFF. The CDR3 bases are TGTGCCAGCAGTTACGATGGGACAATGAACACTGAAGCTTTCTTT.

The genes are TRBV4-3 and TRBJ2-2, with D perhaps TRBD1 (5 bases). The CDR3 is 17 residues long. Germline CDR1 and CDR2: LGHNA and YSLEER. V lost 0 bases and J lost 0, with 11 bases in between. In nucleotides, the CDR3 is TGCGCCAGCAGCCAAGACTTAATCAGGGCGAACACCGGGGAGCTGTTTTTT. Translation: CASSQDLIRANTGELFF.

Turning to this clone: A read error may produce the germline difference seen at one junction end. CDR3 DNA sequence: TGTGCTAGCAGCTTAGCAGCGGCGGATACGCAGTATTTT. It translates to CASSLAAADTQYF. The rearrangement joins TRBV7-7 to TRBJ2-3, with D perhaps matching TRBD2 (5 bases). The length of the CDR3 is 13 residues. Germline CDR1 reads SSHAT; CDR2 reads FNYEAQ (reference sequence).

This chain connects TRBV6-5 to TRBJ1-5, with a possible D match to TRBD1 (5 bases). This CDR3 comprises 14 residues. V shed 5 bases and J shed 2 bases, with 10 bases lying between them. Germline CDR1 MNHEY, CDR2 SVGAGI. CDR3 DNA: TGTGCCAGCAGTACCAGGGACGGCAATCAGCCCCAGCATTTT. Its protein product is CASSTRDGNQPQHF.

The V gene is TRBV14, the J gene TRBJ2-2; unclear D gene. Germline values: CDR1 SGHDN, CDR2 FVKESK. The CDR3 has 14 residues. Trimming removed 1 base from V and 6 bases from J, with 9 bases in between. The CDR3 region has the DNA TGTGCCAGCAGCCAAGCAACTATAGCCGGGGAGCTGTTTTTT. Translating gives CASSQATIAGELFF.